What follows are 18 T cell receptor beta chains derived from one specimen sequenced in a study of CDR3 diversity in severe acne (dated by TCRdb to about 2019). Libraries were constructed by PCR. For sequencing, an Illumina HiSeq 2000 was employed. TCRdb's own reprocessing of the public reads used fastp at Q25 and MiXCR and kept productive beta chains. Each entry is one CDR3 protein sequence, shown with its most common DNA and genes. The sample table holds under 100,000 distinct CDR3 sequences, of which about 50% were seen once. The leading ten clones occupy about 9.5% of the sample. Sequenced: blood. These receptors all come from a male donor in good health, serving as a control.

This rearrangement joins TRBV15 to TRBJ2-7, with 8 bases fitting TRBD1. CDR1 LNHNV and CDR2 YYDKDF come from the germline V gene (reference sequence). This CDR3 comprises 14 residues. V lost 1 base, J lost 4 bases, and 3 bases stayed unmatched. CDR3 in amino acids: CATSRGDRKYEQYF. The CDR3 DNA follows: TGTGCCACCAGCAGAGGGGACAGGAAGTACGAGCAGTACTTC.

This clonotype is deemed medium-sized. The V call is TRBV6-5, the J call TRBJ1-6; D uncertain. The germline CDR1 and CDR2 sequences are MNHEY and SVGAGI. The CDR3 is 10 amino acids. V shed 10 bases and J shed 7 bases, with 5 bases lying between them. The CDR3 loop is CATGNSPLHF. The CDR3 nucleotides read TGTGCCACCGGGAATTCACCCCTCCACTTT.

This clonotype has ten or more counts. This chain joins TRBV9 and TRBJ2-5; D is uncertain. Trimming left V 0 bases short and J 8 bases short, with 11 bases between. CDR3 length equals 13 residues. The germline V gene encodes CDR1 SGDLS and CDR2 YYNGEE. CDR3 loop: CASSVGLLTTQYF. CDR3 nucleotides: TGTGCCAGCAGCGTAGGGCTCTTAACCACCCAGTACTTC.

The chain employs TRBV12-3 or TRBV12-4 and TRBJ1-2, with a weak D call TRBD1 (5 bases). The V end lost 5 bases, the J end lost 3 bases, and 13 bases lay between the germline ends. The CDR3 runs to 14 residues. CDR3 coding DNA: TGTGCCAGCAGTGCGCAGGACACTGACTATGGCTACACCTTC. This sequence encodes CASSAQDTDYGYTF.

This clonotype was seen just once. Given a much more abundant clone one base away, this may be a read error. The V gene is TRBV5-6, the J gene TRBJ1-6; D may be TRBD1 (6 bases). The CDR3 is 15 residues long. Germline V gives CDR1 SGHDT, CDR2 YYEEEE. The DNA for the CDR3 is TGTGCCAGCAGCCCCGAGGGGGGGTATAATTCACCCCCCCACTTT. This sequence encodes CASSPEGGYNSPPHF.

The chain combines TRBV7-9 with TRBJ1-2; TRBD1 is a possible D gene (5 bases). The CDR3 length is 13 residues. Trimming shortened V by 5 bases and J by 4 bases, and 11 bases separated the two germline ends. Germline loops: CDR1 SEHNR, CDR2 FQNEAQ (reference sequence). This CDR3 reads CASSPSQGYGYTF. CDR3 DNA sequence: TGTGCCAGCAGCCCATCCCAGGGCTATGGCTACACCTTC.

This clonotype has only a few counts. The chain has TRBV2 and TRBJ1-3; a weak D match, TRBD1 (5 bases). The CDR3 covers 12 residues. Trimming pared 6 bases from V and 8 bases from J, leaving 11 bases between. From germline, CDR1 is SNHLY and CDR2 FYNNEI. The CDR3 loop is CASSPTGDTIYF. CDR3 bases: TGTGCCAGCAGCCCCACGGGGGACACCATATATTTT.

This clonotype was picked up a small number of times. The rearrangement uses TRBV2 and TRBJ1-6; no definite D call. There are 13 residues in the CDR3. Per germline, CDR1 SNHLY and CDR2 FYNNEI. Trimming removed 3 bases at V and 6 bases at J, with 6 bases between. The CDR3 protein is CASSDWANSPLHF. The CDR3 coding sequence is TGTGCCAGCAGTGATTGGGCTAATTCACCCCTCCACTTT.

This clonotype was seen ten or more times. This chain uses TRBV6-1 with TRBJ1-2; D is ambiguous. The CDR3 consists of 13 residues. V was clipped by 3 bases and J by 3 bases, with 8 bases between them. The germline CDR1 and CDR2 sequences are MNHNS and SASEGT. This chain's CDR3 is CASSEPRYYGYTF. The CDR3 nucleotides read TGTGCCAGCAGTGAGCCAAGATACTATGGCTACACCTTC.

This clonotype was counted ten times or more. This rearrangement joins TRBV7-9 to TRBJ1-3; D not resolved. CDR1 SEHNR and CDR2 FQNEAQ come from the germline V gene (reference sequence). The CDR3 spans 13 residues. Trimming took 0 bases from V and 6 from J, leaving 6 bases between them. The DNA for the CDR3 is TGTGCCAGCAGCTTAGCGGGAGAAAACACCATATATTTT. Protein: CASSLAGENTIYF.

In this sample, this clonotype turned up once. The conserved phenylalanine or tryptophan normally closing the CDR3 is absent here, so this likely arose from a read error. No DNA is shown, since the ends of the CDR3 on it are uncertain; the CDR3 is the one TCRdb lists. The chain joins TRBV5-6 to TRBJ1-3; the table names TRBD1, a call not compared with the DNA. CDR1 and CDR2 (germline): SGHDT, YYEEEE. The CDR3 totals 14 residues, both ends included. CDR3: CASSWETGWLPLSL.

V usage is TRBV5-1 and J usage is TRBJ2-7; D might be TRBD1 or TRBD2, each matching 5 bases. The CDR3 covers 14 residues. Germline CDR1 and CDR2: SGHRS and YFSETQ. Between the trimmed V and J ends, which lost 0 bases and 4 bases, there was a span of 11 bases. The CDR3 DNA reads TGCGCCAGCAGCTTGGTCGGGGCCTCGTACGAGCAGTACTTC. This encodes CASSLVGASYEQYF.

The chain joins TRBV29-1 to TRBJ2-7; TRBD2 agrees at 7 bases. Germline CDR1 is SQVTM and CDR2 is ANQGSEA. Losses at the gene ends were 6 bases for V and 0 bases for J; bases not matched to a gene: 8. The CDR3 has 14 amino acids. The CDR3, as DNA: TGCAGCGTCTATGGGGGGGAGATCTCCTACGAGCAGTACTTC. Protein: CSVYGGEISYEQYF.

This chain links TRBV20-1 with TRBJ1-1, with D unclear. This CDR3 is 18 amino acids long. CDR1 and CDR2 (germline): DFQATT, SNEGSKA (reference sequence). Trimming removed 1 base at V and 2 bases at J, with 23 bases between. The CDR3 is CSARALPLRRTLNTEAFF. In nucleotides, the CDR3 is TGCAGTGCTAGAGCTCTACCACTGAGGAGAACCCTTAACACTGAAGCTTTCTTT.

Comment on this clonotype: A much bigger clone sits one base away, suggesting this may be a read error. This rearrangement joins TRBV24-1 to TRBJ1-1; D gene ambiguous. Trimming cost V 5 bases and J 3 bases, with 9 bases left between them. Germline V CDR1 and CDR2: KGHDR, SFDVKD. The CDR3 sequence is 13 residues long. The CDR3 sequence is CATSGGGDTEAFF. The CDR3 DNA reads TGTGCCACCAGTGGTGGTGGTGACACTGAAGCTTTCTTT.

V and J are TRBV7-9 and TRBJ1-2; 12 positions agree with TRBD1. Germline loops: CDR1 SEHNR, CDR2 FQNEAQ (reference sequence). The CDR3 consists of 14 residues. Trimming took 4 bases from V and 7 from J; bases not matched to a gene: 4. Written as DNA, the CDR3 is TGTGCCAGCAGCTGGCCGGGACAGGGGGCTGGCTACACCTTC. It codes for CASSWPGQGAGYTF. The whole variable domain, filled in from reference TRBV7-9 and TRBJ1-2, reads DTGVSQNPRHKITKRGQNVTFRCDPISEHNRLYWYRQTLGQGPEFLTYFQNEAQLEKSRLLSDRFSAERPKGSFSTLEIQRTEQGDSAMYLCASSWPGQGAGYTFGSGTRLTVV.

This clonotype was seen many times. V is TRBV29-1 and J is TRBJ1-2; 8 bases are shared with TRBD1. With 7 bases clipped from V and 6 bases from J, the junction kept 4 bases outside the gene matches. The CDR3 is 11 residues long. CDR1 and CDR2 from the germline V gene are SQVTM and ANQGSEA. CDR3 residues: CSGRQGNGYTF. CDR3 bases: TGCAGCGGCCGACAGGGGAATGGCTACACCTTC.

This clonotype has ten or more counts. The rearrangement uses TRBV5-8 and TRBJ1-1, with 7 nucleotides matching TRBD1. Germline CDR1 reads SGHTS; CDR2 reads YDEGEE. Trimming removed 2 bases from V and 7 bases from J; junction bases left unmatched: 5. The CDR3 extends over 13 amino acids. In DNA form, the CDR3 reads TGTGCCAGCAGCTTCAGGGGGTTTGATGAAGCTTTCTTT. Translating gives CASSFRGFDEAFF.